This paragraph reports one TCR beta chain. Antigen specificity is unknown. Time point of the sample: pretreatment peripheral blood. The record originates from a study of PD-L1 blockade in urothelial cancer. The overall study: Treatment start was followed by blood analysis at 3 weeks (second dose) and again at 6 weeks. When blood samples were assessed, the median T cell count was approximately 140,000. General study findings and limits: Below-median pretreatment blood TCR clonality was a predictor of better survival.

V was pared by 1 base and J by 0 bases, with 4 bases between. The CDR3 is 15 residues long. Germline loops: CDR1 MNHNS, CDR2 SASEGT. Clones were read by immunoSEQ multiplex PCR, and TCRdb kept only the in-frame ones, dropping some. The repertoire holds 68,000 or so clones, 81% seen once, with around 5.4% in the top ten. The specimen was PBMCs, collected around atezolizumab (anti-PD-L1) treatment. The sequence came from a man between 65 and 79 years old with urothelial cancer. This chain uses TRBV6-1 with TRBJ2-6; D unresolved. In DNA form, the CDR3 reads TGTGCCAGCAGTGAAGACTCCTCTGGGGCCAACGTCCTGACTTTC. This translates into CASSEDSSGANVLTF.